This entry concerns a single T cell receptor (beta chain). J was trimmed by 6 bases and V by 4 bases; bases with no gene match: 6. CDR3 length: 15 amino acids. In germline, CDR1 is MDHEN, CDR2 SYDVKM. The record originates from a study of blood T cell repertoires in COVID-19. As for the study in general: PBMCs, B-cell-depleted T cells, or T cells provided the cDNA or gDNA that made up the material.

Assay used: immunoSEQ multiplex PCR; TCRdb lists only in-frame clones, some missing. The sample records 330,000 or so clones, 88% being singletons. The sequence was obtained from a woman in her twenties or thirties who had been exposed to COVID-19. The sample taken for sequencing was PBMCs or T cells enriched from blood (not recorded which). V usage is TRBV28 and J usage is TRBJ1-5, with 10 nucleotides matching TRBD1. In nucleotides, the CDR3 is TGTGCCAGCAGTTCCGGGACAGGGGAGGTTCAGCCCCAGCATTTT. It encodes CASSSGTGEVQPQHF.